The rows below give T cell receptor beta chains drawn from one sample of a study of T cell repertoires in cytomegalovirus infection. TCRdb fed the reads into MiXCR, producing one record per CDR3 protein. The sample consists of some 400,000 distinct CDR3 sequences, 15% to 20% of them appearing once. Sequenced sample: PBMCs. These receptors originate from a human donor in good health (CMV status not recorded). Some clones in this sample may be carry-over from other donors' samples. Each CDR3 is given with its conserved first and last residue. D genes are given only for firm matches. Expanded clones are given a class, and other clones once, few, many or no size at all.

J gene	clone size	D gene	V gene	CDR3 DNA	CDR3 protein
TRBJ2-7	many	TRBD1	TRBV12-3/TRBV12-4	TGTGCCAGCAGTACCCTTCCCGGGACAGCAACCTACGAGCAGTACTTC	CASSTLPGTATYEQYF
TRBJ1-2	many	NA	TRBV7-2	TGTGCCAGCAGCTTAGCGAGGGAGCACTATGGCTACACCTTC	CASSLAREHYGYTF
TRBJ1-4	few	NA	TRBV10-2	TGCGCCAGCCGAAATGAAAAACTGTTTTTT	CASRNEKLFF
TRBJ1-1	many	NA	TRBV12-3/TRBV12-4	TGTGCCAGCAGTTTGATGGGGGCTGAAGCTTTCTTT	CASSLMGAEAFF
TRBJ1-5	many	NA	TRBV7-2	TGTGCCAGCACCACCTTGGAGCGCAATCAGCCCCAGCATTTT	CASTTLERNQPQHF
TRBJ2-3	NA	NA	TRBV23-1	TGCGCCAGGGGGACCGACAAAGATACGCAGTATTTT	CARGTDKDTQYF
TRBJ2-3	few	NA	TRBV7-9	TGTGCCAGCAGCTTAATGTCGCTGTTAAGCACAGATACGCAGTATTTT	CASSLMSLLSTDTQYF
TRBJ2-1	many	NA	TRBV7-6	TGTGCCAGCAGCCCTTGGTGGGTGGGGGACAATGAGCAGTTCTTC	CASSPWWVGDNEQFF
TRBJ2-2	NA	NA	TRBV7-2	TGTGCCAGCAGCCCCAACGCGGCCGGGGAGCTGTTTTTT	CASSPNAAGELFF
TRBJ1-5	few	NA	TRBV23-1	NA	CAVYLCADGQMKGRQPQHF
TRBJ1-5	NA	NA	TRBV7-9	TGTGCCAGCAGCTCCCTCGGGAGCAATCAGCCCCAGCATTTT	CASSSLGSNQPQHF
TRBJ2-1	NA	TRBD2	TRBV29-1	TGCAGCGTGGGACTACTTGAGCAGTTCTTC	CSVGLLEQFF
TRBJ2-7	many	TRBD2	TRBV11-2	TGTGCCAGCAGCTTAGTTAGCGGGCCCTCCTCCTACGAGCAGTACTTC	CASSLVSGPSSYEQYF
TRBJ2-1	NA	NA	TRBV29-1	TGCAGCGGGGACGCAGGGTATAATGAGCAGTTCTTC	CSGDAGYNEQFF
TRBJ2-7	NA	TRBD1	TRBV7-9	TGTGCCAGCAGCCCGAGACAGGGGGCAAGGTACGAGCAGTACTTC	CASSPRQGARYEQYF
TRBJ2-1	few	NA	TRBV28	TGTGCCAGCAGTTTAGCGTCGGCTTATTACAATGAGCAGTTCTTC	CASSLASAYYNEQFF
TRBJ1-4	many	NA	TRBV28	TGTGCCAGCAGACCTACAGGGATGGCTGAAAAACTGTTTTTT	CASRPTGMAEKLFF
TRBJ2-3	many	TRBD2	TRBV10-3	TGTGCCATCAGTGGACTAGCGGGGAGTGCAGATACGCAGTATTTT	CAISGLAGSADTQYF